The present T cell receptor (beta chain) was sequenced within a study of OX40 agonist ivuxolimab in advanced cancers. Background on the whole study: Ivuxolimab was an agonistic, fully human IgG2 monoclonal antibody directed against OX40 (CD134), a costimulatory receptor. Intravenous ivuxolimab was administered to patients every 2 weeks at six dose levels: 0.01, 0.1, 0.3, 1.5, 3 and 10 mg/kg. Of the approximately 50 dose-escalation patients, hepatocellular carcinoma was present in around 20, melanoma in some 15, renal cell carcinoma in 9 and head and neck cancer in 9. The dose-escalation cohort was 82.7% male with a mean age of approximately 60 years, ranging from about 23 to 85. Patients were allowed to have had prior anti-PD-1, anti-PD-L1 or anti-CTLA-4 therapy, and approximately 43% of the dose-escalation patients had previously received checkpoint inhibitors. Partial responses occurred in three dose-escalation patients, of whom one had hepatocellular carcinoma and two had cutaneous melanoma. The point of sequencing TCRbeta in the periphery was to test whether ivuxolimab changed TCR sequence diversity and drove clonal T-cell expansion. The paper reports the monotherapy dose-escalation portion (N ≈ 52 patients) of the phase I ivuxolimab trial.

This clone has just one count. Which antigen it targets is not known. No much larger clone exists at a distance of one base, and base qualities are not known. As encoded in the germline V gene, CDR1 is KGHSH while CDR2 is LQKENI. The V and J ends are trimmed by 7 bases and 1 base, leaving 32 bases between them. From the cysteine up to the valine, the CDR3 has a length of 20 residues. Just CDR3 DNA is preserved here, 60 bases in frame from base 1. On the study overall, not on this receptor specifically: At doses from 0.1 to 3.0 mg/kg, clonal expansion was seen in both CD4+ and CD8+ blood T cells between baseline and week 6. On average, CD8+ T cells showed more expanded clones than CD4+ T cells after ivuxolimab. Low levels of normalized T-cell clonal expansion were also seen in some patients who did not respond. In the 0.1-3.0 mg/kg groups, partial responders were among the patients with the lowest normalized peripheral clonal expansion, particularly in CD8+ T cells. Which antigens the clonally expanded peripheral T cells were specific for was not determined.

The trial excluded patients who had a history of autoimmune disease or were on systemic immunosuppression. Peripheral blood for TCR sequencing was collected from all dose cohorts at baseline, on cycle 4 day 1, and on cycle 7 day 1. The samples were drawn from a first-in-human, open-label, multicenter phase I dose-escalation trial of ivuxolimab. Adults with locally advanced or metastatic melanoma, renal cell carcinoma, hepatocellular carcinoma or head and neck squamous cell carcinoma were enrolled in the trial. Before TCR sequencing, CD4+ and CD8+ T cells were separately sorted from peripheral blood. Genomic DNA was extracted from sorted cells for sequencing of the TCRbeta CDR3 region. The immunoSEQ Assay was used for sequencing of TCRbeta CDR3 regions. Sourced from immuneACCESS, this table was stored by TCRdb with only in-frame sequences that have V and J called. A share of the clones is absent; for the studies checked, an unresolved V gene accounts for under half, and the remainder has no known explanation. A total of approximately 79,000 clones appear in this sample, around 87% of them only once. The ten largest clones represent 2.5% to 3% of the sample.

Recombination joined TRBV18 with TRBJ2-7; 7 matching bases give a weak D call of TRBD2. The sequencing here drew on CD4+ or CD8+ T cells sorted from blood, taken in a trial of the OX40 agonist ivuxolimab. This receptor was obtained from an adult with an advanced solid tumor such as melanoma, head and neck, liver or kidney cancer. The CDR3 has the sequence CASFPAGALVGTGGSYEQYV. The DNA is TGTGCCAGCTTCCCGGCGGGGGCTCTGGTGGGGACCGGAGGTTCCTACGAGCAGTACGTC.